Below, one T cell receptor (beta chain) is given with its context. What it binds is not known. The assay was immunoSEQ multiplex PCR, and TCRdb's table has in-frame clones only and misses some. The sample lists 15,000 to 20,000 clones, around 75% occurring once. The V end lost 0 bases, the J end lost 3 bases, and 5 bases lay between the germline ends. This CDR3 is 13 amino acids long. The germline V gene has CDR1 SGHVS and CDR2 FQNEAQ. The sample originates from a study of PD-1 blockade in classical Hodgkin lymphoma. All patients experienced relapse after autologous stem cell transplantation, and brentuximab vedotin exposure was variable. The study's findings and limits: By C4D1 there was a significant rise in CD4+ TCR diversity but not in CD8+ TCR diversity. The study found complete responders had baseline diversity similar to newly diagnosed patients.

Sequences were derived from peripheral blood mononuclear cells (PBMCs), sampled at baseline. This sequence originates from a human donor with classical Hodgkin lymphoma. The chain couples TRBV7-8 to TRBJ2-5; D remains ambiguous. CDR3: CASSLATKETQYF. CDR3 DNA sequence: TGTGCCAGCAGCTTAGCCACAAAAGAGACCCAGTACTTC.